This TCR beta chain was captured by sequencing in a study of vaccination and CD4 T cells after COVID-19 (dated 2022 in TCRdb). Regarding the study in general: The convalescent cohort comprised six males and four females, including two Hispanic individuals, seven Caucasians, two Asians and one multiracial person. In control cultures, a CEFX viral epitope pool was used as positive control, an HIV-1 Nef peptide pool was used as negative control, or no peptide was added. Post-vaccine blood samples were collected a median of 72 days after the second vaccine dose, ranging from about 13 to 250 days. Memory CD4+ T cell crossreactivity between SARS-CoV-2 and common cold coronavirus spike proteins was assessed at the TCR clonotype level in an earlier paper using these donors. In 10 COVID-19 convalescent patients and a handful of infection-naive healthy vaccine recipients, researchers compared the spike-specific CD4+ TCR repertoire from before mRNA vaccination with the repertoire from after. Participants received two doses of either the Pfizer-BioNTech BNT162b2 vaccine (n=8) or the Moderna mRNA-1273 vaccine (n=2). Overlapping spike peptide pools from SARS-CoV-2 and from the common cold coronaviruses HCoV-NL63, HCoV-OC43 and HCoV-229E were used as culture stimuli. Post-COVID blood samples from convalescent patients were collected a median of approximately 93 days after diagnosis, with a range of about 35 to 161 days.

Details on this clonotype: There is no known antigen for this receptor. No clone much larger than this one lies a single base away; base qualities are absent.

Looking up the germline V gene yields CDR1 SGHDT and CDR2 YYEEEE. Measured from the cysteine to the phenylalanine, the CDR3 is 13 residues long. Only the CDR3 portion is preserved as DNA: 39 bases, with reading frame beginning at the first base. The germline ends are 11 bases apart after V is trimmed by 0 bases and J by 13 bases. Library preparation was by PCR. DNA from cultured CD4+ T cells underwent TCR sequencing with the Oncomine TCR Beta short-read assay at the Johns Hopkins FTIC core. The QIAamp micro DNA kit was used to extract genomic DNA from the cultured CD4+ T cells. The Oncomine TCR Beta libraries from cultured CD4+ T cells were pooled using unique dual indexes and then sequenced on an Illumina iSeq 100. As for the authors' bioinformatics: Non-productive sequences were removed, and CDR3s not starting with C, not ending with F or W, or shorter than 7 amino acids were discarded. The MANAFEST web application was used to identify antigen-specific clonotypes by comparing peptide-stimulated wells against reference wells and other culture wells. To be called positive, a clone needed an FDR below 0.05, an odds ratio above 5, and a productive frequency above 0.1% in at least two of three replicate wells. Cross-reactive clonotypes were defined as significantly expanded in both SARS-CoV-2 spike wells and at least one common cold coronavirus spike condition. CDR3 homology was assessed with Levenshtein distances (stringdist) and unrooted phylogenetic trees (ape) in R version 3.6.1. Clones were called with MiXCR by TCRdb after fastp trimmed the public reads at Q25, and only in-frame beta chains were retained. Every distinct CDR3 protein forms one entry, paired with its most common genes and DNA. These V and J calls derive from TCRdb rather than the authors' analysis. This sample gives 8,500 to 10,000 distinct CDR3 sequences in total; 28% of them show up just once. The ten largest clones take up around 11% of the sample.

The treatment or condition label corresponds to: roughly nine-day PBMC culture with coronavirus spike peptide pools or control peptides (ViraFEST assay). CD4+ T cells from unexposed donors were collected before the COVID-19 pandemic (2011-2018). The ViraFEST assay, used in the study, expanded antigen-specific T cells with peptide pools and then identified the expanded clonotypes through TCR sequencing. Each well held 2.1 million or so PBMCs cultured in IMDM containing about 5% human AB serum and 9 to 10 IU/ml IL-2, with roughly 10 ug/ml peptide pools added. Half of the culture medium was replaced with fresh IL-2-containing medium on days 3 and 7. CD4+ T cells were isolated after about 10 days of culture through negative selection using the EasySep CD4+ T cell isolation kit. As cell number allowed, CD4+ T cells from unexposed donors were tested for reactivity to SARS-CoV-2 S and N and to four common cold coronavirus spike pools. Ficoll-Paque Plus gradient centrifugation was used to isolate PBMCs from whole blood, and the isolated PBMCs were then either used fresh or cryopreserved at -140C. Culture conditions were generally each tested in triplicate wells. The leukapheresis product for the unexposed donors was obtained through commercial purchase.

Summary of the overall study and its limitations: The study included relatively few convalescent patients and did not analyze early timepoints after natural infection. In convalescent patients, a median approximately 86% of post-vaccine SARS-CoV-2-reactive clones were detected only after vaccination, and vaccine-specific priming was suggested by this finding. An increase in the median number of SARS-CoV-2-reactive clonotypes from 20 to 25 after infection to roughly 38 after vaccination was observed, but the change was not found to be significant. Of the vaccine-specific clones in convalescent patients, 304 of 307, or nearly all, reacted only to SARS-CoV-2 spike and did not cross-react with common cold coronaviruses.

Material: CD4+ T cells from blood, cultured in vitro. This sequence uses TRBV5-6 and TRBJ1-6; too little of a D gene remains to name it. This receptor was taken from a human donor in good health. The nucleotide sequence reads as follows: TGTGCCAGCAGCTTGGGGTTCGTTCCGCCCCTCCACTTT. This gives the protein CASSLGFVPPLHF.